This TCR beta chain was documented in a study of Tregs in tolerant kidney transplant recipients. Notes on the study in general: Findings come from small patient numbers and require larger validation.

Assay: immunoSEQ multiplex PCR; the TCRdb copy retains only in-frame clones and omits some. The sample holds about 60,000 clones; roughly 92% are singletons and the top ten take about 10%. Germline CDR1 and CDR2: SQVTM and ANQGSEA. The CDR3 totals 11 residues. Trimming took 7 bases from V and 6 from J, leaving 12 bases between them. A note on this clone: Its cognate antigen is unknown.

This clonotype was obtained from a human donor who received a combined kidney and bone marrow transplant. The chain couples TRBV29-1 to TRBJ1-2, with D perhaps matching TRBD1 (6 bases). This specimen consisted of CD8+ T cells from blood, obtained before the transplant. The CDR3 reads CSEQGRDGYTF. CDR3 DNA sequence: TGCAGCGAACAGGGTCGGGATGGCTACACCTTC.